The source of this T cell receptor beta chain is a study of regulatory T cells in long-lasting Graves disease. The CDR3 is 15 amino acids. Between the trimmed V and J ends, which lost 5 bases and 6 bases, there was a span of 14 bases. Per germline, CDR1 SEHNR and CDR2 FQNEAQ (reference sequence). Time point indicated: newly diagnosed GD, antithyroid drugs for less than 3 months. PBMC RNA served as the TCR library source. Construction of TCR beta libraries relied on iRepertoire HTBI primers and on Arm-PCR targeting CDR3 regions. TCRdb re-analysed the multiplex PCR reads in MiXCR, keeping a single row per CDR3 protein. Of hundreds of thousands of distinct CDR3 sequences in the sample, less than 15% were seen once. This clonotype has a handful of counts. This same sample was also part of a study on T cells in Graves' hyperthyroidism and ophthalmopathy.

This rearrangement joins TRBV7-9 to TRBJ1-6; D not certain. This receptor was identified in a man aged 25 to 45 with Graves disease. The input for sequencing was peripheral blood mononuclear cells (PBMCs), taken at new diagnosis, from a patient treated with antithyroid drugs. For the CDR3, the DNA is TGTGCCAGCAGCGACCCCGCCGGCCGTAATTCACCCCTCCACTTT. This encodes CASSDPAGRNSPLHF.